A selection of T cell receptor beta chains follows, all from one sample in a study of shared clonotypes between healthy human individuals. TCRdb's table, derived via immunoSEQ multiplex PCR, lists solely in-frame clones and lacks some. Of millions of clones listed, about 94% were seen once; the top ten hold roughly 1%. Sequencing was done on a sample of naive CD8+ T cells sorted from blood. The receptors originated from a man younger than 35 in good health. CDR3s include the opening cysteine and the closing phenylalanine or tryptophan. A D gene is named only where the DNA matches it firmly. Clone size is not always given. Where it is, it says once, few, many or a class for expanded clones.

V gene	clone size	J gene	D gene	CDR3 protein	CDR3 DNA
TRBV20-1	.	TRBJ1-1	.	CSFHMGVEAFF	TGCAGTTTCCATATGGGGGTTGAAGCTTTCTTT
TRBV27	.	TRBJ1-6	.	CASSLSRGNSPLHF	TGTGCCAGCAGTTTATCCCGAGGCAATTCACCCCTCCACTTT
TRBV27	.	TRBJ2-5	.	CASSPSGETQYF	TGTGCCAGCAGCCCCTCGGGAGAGACCCAGTACTTC
TRBV11-2	.	TRBJ2-7	TRBD2	CASSFSGLAGDEQYF	TGTGCCAGCAGCTTTTCGGGACTAGCGGGAGACGAGCAGTACTTC
TRBV27	.	TRBJ2-7	.	CASKYRSSYEQYF	TGTGCCAGCAAGTACAGGAGCTCCTACGAGCAGTACTTC
TRBV2	.	TRBJ1-5	.	CASSEAPGVNQPQHF	TGTGCCAGCAGTGAAGCACCCGGGGTGAATCAGCCCCAGCATTTT
TRBV6-8	.	TRBJ2-7	TRBD1	CASSYKDRTYEQYF	TGTGCCAGCAGTTACAAGGACAGGACCTACGAGCAGTACTTC
TRBV4-3	.	TRBJ1-1	TRBD1	CASSQQWGTGGPRDTEAFF	TGCGCCAGCAGCCAACAATGGGGAACAGGGGGCCCCAGGGACACTGAAGCTTTCTTT
TRBV4-1	once	TRBJ2-1	.	CASSQTGRGNEQFF	TGCGCCAGCAGCCAGACAGGCCGGGGGAATGAGCAGTTCTTC
TRBV30	.	TRBJ1-2	TRBD1	CAWSFGETGGNYGYTF	TGTGCCTGGAGTTTCGGGGAGACAGGGGGCAACTATGGCTACACCTTC
TRBV7-9	.	TRBJ2-4	.	CASSRAEGVANIQYF	TGTGCCAGCAGCCGAGCGGAGGGGGTAGCAAACATTCAGTACTTC
TRBV28	.	TRBJ1-1	TRBD1	CASSWRGLNTEAFF	TGTGCCAGCAGTTGGAGGGGGCTGAACACTGAAGCTTTCTTT
TRBV25-1	.	TRBJ1-5	TRBD1	CASSDWTGQPQHF	TGTGCCAGCAGTGATTGGACAGGTCAGCCCCAGCATTTT
TRBV27	few	TRBJ1-5	.	CASSLIGQPQHF	TGTGCCAGCAGTTTAATCGGTCAGCCCCAGCATTTT
TRBV5-5	.	TRBJ2-1	TRBD2	CASSFLAGVGNEQFF	TGTGCCAGCAGCTTTCTAGCGGGTGTGGGCAATGAGCAGTTCTTC
TRBV27	.	TRBJ2-2	TRBD1	CASRPTGGTGELFF	TGTGCCAGCAGACCGACAGGGGGCACCGGGGAGCTGTTTTTT
TRBV5-4	once	TRBJ2-1	TRBD2	CASSPSGRLTYNEQFF	TGTGCCAGCAGCCCTAGCGGCCGACTAACTTACAATGAGCAGTTCTTC
TRBV7-2	.	TRBJ2-6	TRBD1	CASSILQGPLPGANVLTF	TGTGCCAGCAGCATCCTACAGGGGCCGCTCCCTGGGGCCAACGTCCTGACTTTC
TRBV11-2	.	TRBJ1-2	.	CASSLGGGYTF	TGTGCCAGCAGCTTAGGAGGGGGCTACACCTTC
TRBV2	.	TRBJ2-7	.	CASSEGVYHEQYF	TGTGCCAGCAGCGAGGGGGTGTACCACGAGCAGTACTTC
TRBV9	.	TRBJ2-7	.	CASSVGPATGEQYF	TGTGCCAGCAGCGTAGGTCCGGCTACAGGGGAGCAGTACTTC
TRBV6-6	.	TRBJ1-1	.	CASSYSGGSEMCAFF	TGTGCCAGCAGTTACTCCGGGGGATCCGAAATGTGTGCTTTCTTT
TRBV27	.	TRBJ1-4	.	CASSLPGTNEKLFF	TGTGCCAGCAGTTTACCGGGGACTAATGAAAAACTGTTTTTT
TRBV7-9	.	TRBJ1-4	.	CASSLGEAGFNEKLFF	TGTGCCAGCAGCTTAGGGGAGGCAGGGTTTAATGAAAAACTGTTTTTT
TRBV9	.	TRBJ2-7	.	CASSVDDSPGYEQYF	TGTGCCAGCAGCGTAGATGACAGCCCGGGGTACGAGCAGTACTTC
TRBV2	.	TRBJ1-1	.	CASRAWVGSPVTMNTEAFF	TGTGCCAGCAGAGCCTGGGTCGGCTCCCCCGTTACGATGAACACTGAAGCTTTCTTT
TRBV6-1	.	TRBJ1-3	.	CASSEPRYSGNTIYF	TGTGCCAGCAGTGAACCCCGGTACTCTGGAAACACCATATATTTT
TRBV4-3	.	TRBJ1-5	.	CASSQDWGPNQPQHF	TGCGCCAGCAGCCAAGATTGGGGCCCCAATCAGCCCCAGCATTTT
TRBV23-1	.	TRBJ1-6	TRBD1	CASSQFSTGYNSPLHF	TGCGCCAGCAGTCAATTCTCGACAGGGTATAATTCACCCCTCCACTTT
TRBV29-1	.	TRBJ1-2	.	CSVVVDPDGYTF	TGCAGCGTTGTTGTGGATCCTGATGGCTACACCTTC
TRBV9	.	TRBJ2-7	.	CASSPHGYEQYF	TGTGCCAGCAGCCCACACGGGTACGAGCAGTACTTC
TRBV27	.	TRBJ1-4	TRBD1	CASRSTGRNEKLFF	TGTGCCAGCAGATCGACAGGGAGGAATGAAAAACTGTTTTTT
TRBV28	once	TRBJ2-7	TRBD2	CASGPKREGLDEQYF	TGTGCCAGCGGCCCGAAGCGGGAGGGCCTTGACGAGCAGTACTTC
TRBV7-9	once	TRBJ1-4	.	CASSGRGVQEKLFF	TGTGCCAGCAGCGGCAGGGGTGTTCAAGAAAAACTGTTTTTT
TRBV27	.	TRBJ2-7	TRBD1	CASSLGQGVYEQYF	TGTGCCAGCAGCCTGGGACAGGGGGTATACGAGCAGTACTTC
TRBV7-9	.	TRBJ2-3	.	CASSLGYGYTDTQYF	TGTGCCAGCAGCCTGGGGTACGGGTATACAGATACGCAGTATTTT
TRBV2	.	TRBJ1-1	.	CASTDRKTEAFF	TGTGCCAGCACTGACAGGAAAACTGAAGCTTTCTTT
TRBV9	.	TRBJ2-1	TRBD2	CASSVELAGDEQFF	TGTGCCAGCAGCGTGGAGCTAGCGGGAGATGAGCAGTTCTTC
TRBV6-5	.	TRBJ2-5	.	CASSPTNQETQYF	TGTGCCAGCAGTCCCACCAATCAAGAGACCCAGTACTTC
TRBV5-6	.	TRBJ2-5	.	CASSSDEEGETQYF	TGTGCCAGCAGTTCCGACGAGGAGGGGGAGACCCAGTACTTC
TRBV5-6	.	TRBJ1-1	.	CASSLDEWTSMNTEAFF	TGTGCCAGCAGCTTGGACGAGTGGACATCGATGAACACTGAAGCTTTCTTT
TRBV9	.	TRBJ2-7	.	CASSVGVSYEQYF	TGTGCCAGCAGCGTAGGCGTATCCTACGAGCAGTACTTC
TRBV14	.	TRBJ2-7	.	CASSQFYEQYF	TGTGCCAGCAGCCAGTTCTACGAGCAGTACTTC
TRBV4-1	.	TRBJ1-2	TRBD1	CASSQGWDSSYGYTF	TGCGCCAGCAGCCAAGGGTGGGACAGCTCCTATGGCTACACCTTC
TRBV27	.	TRBJ1-6	TRBD1	CASSWDRGNSPLHF	TGTGCCAGCAGCTGGGACAGGGGAAATTCACCCCTCCACTTT
TRBV28	.	TRBJ1-2	TRBD1	CASRDRGDLNYGYTF	TGTGCCAGCAGGGACAGGGGGGACCTTAACTATGGCTACACCTTC
TRBV14	.	TRBJ2-4	TRBD2	CASSLAGGLSIQYF	TGTGCCAGCAGCCTAGCGGGAGGGTTGAGCATTCAGTACTTC